The clone carrying this T cell receptor (beta chain) was found a few times. Antigen specificity is unknown. This sample is drawn from a study of blood T cells in healthy people across ages. Study-wide results and caveats: Unsorted PBMCs blocked a conclusive comparison of naive and antigen-experienced cells. Older age coincided with a roughly linear decline in TCR beta diversity per million T cells.

Primers used in a second PCR of about 7 to 11 cycles were a sample-barcoded 5' primer and a J-beta primer mix. Each CDR3 protein gets one entry after TCRdb re-called the 5' RACE reads with MiXCR. Altogether 1.5 million to 2 million distinct CDR3 sequences are present, about 49% being singletons, with the ten largest covering roughly 2.1%. Germline assignment: CDR1 DFQATT and CDR2 SNEGSKA (reference sequence). The V end lost 2 bases, the J end lost 1 base, and 14 bases lay between the germline ends. This CDR3 has 15 residues. The source is a middle-aged woman in good health. The chain couples TRBV20-1 to TRBJ1-2; a possible D gene is TRBD1 (5 bases). Sequencing was carried out using blood. The CDR3 loop reads CSARLGVADNYGYTF. For the CDR3, the DNA is TGCAGTGCTAGACTAGGGGTGGCGGATAACTATGGCTACACCTTC.